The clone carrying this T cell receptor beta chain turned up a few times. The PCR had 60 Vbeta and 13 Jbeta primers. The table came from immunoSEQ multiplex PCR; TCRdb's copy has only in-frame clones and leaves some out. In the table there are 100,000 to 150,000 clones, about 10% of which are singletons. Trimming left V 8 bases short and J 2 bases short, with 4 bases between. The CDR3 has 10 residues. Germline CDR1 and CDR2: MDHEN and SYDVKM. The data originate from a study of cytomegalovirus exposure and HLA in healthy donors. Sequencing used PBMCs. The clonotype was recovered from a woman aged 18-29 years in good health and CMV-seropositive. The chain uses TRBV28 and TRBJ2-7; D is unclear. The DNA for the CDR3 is TGTGCCAGCGGCACCTACGAGCAGTACTTC. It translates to CASGTYEQYF.